The next 13 T cell receptor beta chains were all read from a single sample in a study of OX40 agonist ivuxolimab in advanced cancers. TCRdb keeps only in-frame clones here, not all; method: immunoSEQ multiplex PCR. The sample records tens of thousands of clones, around 90% being singletons. The source material was CD4+ or CD8+ T cells sorted from blood, sampled in a trial of the OX40 agonist ivuxolimab. All receptors derive from an adult with an advanced solid tumor such as melanoma, head and neck, liver or kidney cancer.

This clone was seen more than once but under ten times. The chain recombines TRBV5-1 with TRBJ2-3; 10 nucleotides match TRBD2. Germline V gives CDR1 SGHRS, CDR2 YFSETQ. The length of the CDR3 is 17 residues. Trimming at V came to 4 bases and at J to 6 bases, leaving 14 bases not matched to a gene. The DNA of the CDR3 is TGCGCCAGCAGCGACCCTAGCGGGGGAACCCCCCCGGATACGCAGTATTTT. Translation: CASSDPSGGTPPDTQYF.

The rearrangement links TRBV2 to TRBJ2-7, with D possibly matching TRBD1 (6 bases). The V end was cut by 7 bases, the J end by 3 bases, with 16 bases between. CDR1 is SNHLY and CDR2 is FYNNEI in the germline V gene. The CDR3 is 14 amino acids. This chain's CDR3 is CASIFRDNLYEQYF. The CDR3 nucleotides are TGTGCCAGCATATTCCGGGACAACCTCTACGAGCAGTACTTC.

About this clone itself: Given the absence of the conserved phenylalanine or tryptophan at the CDR3 end, a read error is likely. The rearrangement uses TRBV6-5 and TRBJ1-6; D gene uncertain. The CDR3 sequence is 13 residues long. Germline CDR1 MNHEY, CDR2 SVGAGI. V was pared by 5 bases and J by 13 bases, with 15 bases between. This chain's CDR3 is CASSESSASPLHL. For the CDR3, the DNA is TGTGCCAGCAGTGAATCTTCCGCATCGCCCCTCCACCTT.

CDR3: CASRDGNTGELFF. Written as DNA, the CDR3 is TGTGCCAGCAGGGACGGCAACACCGGGGAGCTGTTTTTT. This chain uses TRBV6-4 with TRBJ2-2; D unresolved. The CDR3 totals 13 residues. Germline V gene lookup returns CDR1 MRHNA and CDR2 SNTAGT. With 6 bases removed from V and 2 bases from J, the gap between germline ends came to 7 bases.

V and J are TRBV6-5 and TRBJ1-5, with a possible D match to TRBD1 (6 bases). Per the germline V gene, CDR1 is MNHEY and CDR2 is SVGAGI. V lost 0 bases to trimming and J lost 4 bases, with 13 bases between them. The CDR3 spans 16 residues. DNA of the CDR3: TGTGCCAGCAGTTACTCGAGGCCAGGGGCGAATCAGCCCCAGCATTTT. Amino acid sequence: CASSYSRPGANQPQHF.

The chain is built from TRBV5-4 and TRBJ1-1; 9 bases are shared with TRBD1. CDR1 is SGHNT, CDR2 YYREEE, per germline (reference sequence). V shed 0 bases, J shed 3 bases, and the junction held 0 bases outside the gene matches. This CDR3 contains 14 residues. The CDR3 sequence: CASSLGDRDTEAFF. For the CDR3, the DNA is TGTGCCAGCAGCTTGGGGGACAGGGACACTGAAGCTTTCTTT.

In its sample, this clone was seen once. This chain's CDR3 is CASSGAGELFF. In DNA form, the CDR3 reads TGTGCCAGCAGTGGCGCCGGGGAGCTGTTTTTT. The gene calls are TRBV7-3 and TRBJ2-2; D gene unclear. V was clipped by 6 bases and J by 6 bases, with 5 bases between them. Germline V CDR1 and CDR2: SGHTA, FQGTGA. The length of the CDR3 is 11 residues.

This chain connects TRBV15 to TRBJ2-5, with D possibly TRBD2 on 7 matching bases. Between the trimmed V and J ends, which lost 0 bases and 2 bases, there was a span of 19 bases. Germline CDR1 is LNHNV and CDR2 is YYDKDF (reference sequence). The CDR3 covers 18 residues. This CDR3 is CATSRDVPRGAGQETQYF. CDR3 sequence (DNA): TGTGCCACCAGCAGAGACGTCCCTCGGGGGGCGGGGCAAGAGACCCAGTACTTC.

This clone was observed a single time. As the CDR3 is not closed by the conserved phenylalanine or tryptophan, this likely results from a read error. The chain employs TRBV6-5 and TRBJ1-6, with D possibly matching TRBD1 (5 bases). Germline lookup yields CDR1 MNHEY and CDR2 SVGAGI. V was cut by 6 bases and J by 14 bases, with 17 bases left in between. CDR3 length: 13 amino acids. The CDR3 coding sequence is TGTGCCAGCAGCCGCGAAGACAGTCGCTCCCTCCACCTT. Residues: CASSREDSRSLHL.

CDR3 bases: TGTGCCAGCAGAAACATGTATGGGGCAGAGACCCAGTACTTC. It yields the protein CASRNMYGAETQYF. This chain uses TRBV7-9 with TRBJ2-5, with D possibly matching TRBD1 (5 bases). CDR1 and CDR2 (germline): SEHNR, FQNEAQ (reference sequence). The CDR3 covers 14 residues. Trimming removed 6 bases at V and 4 bases at J, with 15 bases between.

This chain connects TRBV29-1 to TRBJ2-1, with D possibly TRBD2 on 5 matching bases. Per the germline V gene, CDR1 is SQVTM and CDR2 is ANQGSEA. Trimming cost V 3 bases and J 8 bases, with 11 bases left between them. The CDR3 is 12 amino acids. DNA for the CDR3: TGCAGCGTTGATGAGGGAATGGATGAGCAGTTCTTC. Translation gives CSVDEGMDEQFF.

This CDR3 is CASRGGNQPQHF. DNA for the CDR3: TGTGCCAGCAGGGGGGGGAATCAGCCCCAGCATTTT. The chain is built from TRBV6-1 and TRBJ1-5, with TRBD1 as a possible D gene (5 bases). The germline gives CDR1 MNHNS, CDR2 SASEGT. The CDR3 has 12 residues. The V end was cut by 6 bases, the J end by 4 bases, with 7 bases between.

The J gene is TRBJ2-2, the V gene TRBV9; a weak D match, TRBD1 (6 bases). Germline CDR1 reads SGDLS; CDR2 reads YYNGEE. This CDR3 comprises 15 residues. V lost 5 bases, J lost 0 bases, and 11 bases lay in between. The CDR3 is CASSGDTTNTGELFF. The CDR3 region has the DNA TGTGCCAGCAGTGGGGACACAACGAACACCGGGGAGCTGTTTTTT.